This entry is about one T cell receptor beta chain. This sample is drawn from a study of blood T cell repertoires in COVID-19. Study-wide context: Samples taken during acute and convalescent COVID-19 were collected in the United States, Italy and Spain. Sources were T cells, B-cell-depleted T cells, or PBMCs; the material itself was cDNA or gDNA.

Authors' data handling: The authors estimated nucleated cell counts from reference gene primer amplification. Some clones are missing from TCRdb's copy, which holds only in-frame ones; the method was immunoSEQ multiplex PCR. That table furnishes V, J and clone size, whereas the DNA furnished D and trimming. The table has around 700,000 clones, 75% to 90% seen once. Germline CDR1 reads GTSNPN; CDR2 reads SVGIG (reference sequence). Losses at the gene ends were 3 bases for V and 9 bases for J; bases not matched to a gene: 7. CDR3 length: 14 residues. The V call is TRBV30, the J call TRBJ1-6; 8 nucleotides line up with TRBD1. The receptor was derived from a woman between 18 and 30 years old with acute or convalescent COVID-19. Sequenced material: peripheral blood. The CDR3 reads CAWSLGTGSSPLHF. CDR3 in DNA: TGTGCCTGGAGCTTGGGGACAGGTAGTTCACCCCTCCACTTT.